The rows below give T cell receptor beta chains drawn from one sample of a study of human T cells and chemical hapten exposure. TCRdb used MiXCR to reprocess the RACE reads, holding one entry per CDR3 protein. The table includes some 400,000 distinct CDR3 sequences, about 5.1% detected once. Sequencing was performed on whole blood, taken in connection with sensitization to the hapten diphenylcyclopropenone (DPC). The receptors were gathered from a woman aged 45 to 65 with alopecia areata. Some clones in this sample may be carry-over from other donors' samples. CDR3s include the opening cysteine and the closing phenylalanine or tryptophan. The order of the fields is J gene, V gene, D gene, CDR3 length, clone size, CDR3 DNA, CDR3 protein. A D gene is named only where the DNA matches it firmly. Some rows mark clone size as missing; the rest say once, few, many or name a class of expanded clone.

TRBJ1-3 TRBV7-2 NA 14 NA TGTGCCAGCAGCTTAAGGACTCCCCAGGACACCATATATTTT CASSLRTPQDTIYF
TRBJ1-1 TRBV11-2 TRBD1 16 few TGTGCCAGCAGCTTAGGGACAGGGGGCAGAGGAACTGAAGCTTTCTTT CASSLGTGGRGTEAFF
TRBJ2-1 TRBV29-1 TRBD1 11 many TGCAGCGTTGCAGGGGGCAATGAGCAGTTCTTC CSVAGGNEQFF
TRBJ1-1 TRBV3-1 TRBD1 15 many TGTGCCAGCAGCCTCCGGACAGGAGGTGGGGCTGAAGCTTTCTTT CASSLRTGGGAEAFF
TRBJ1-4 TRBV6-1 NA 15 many TGTGCCAGCAGTGGGACCTCAGGGGTTTATGAAAAACTGTTTTTT CASSGTSGVYEKLFF
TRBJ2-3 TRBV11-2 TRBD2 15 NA TGTGCCAGCACCCTGACTAGCGCCAGCACAGATACGCAGTATTTT CASTLTSASTDTQYF
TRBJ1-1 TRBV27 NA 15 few TGTGCCAGCAGACGCTATAGAACAGGGAACACTGAAGCTTTCTTT CASRRYRTGNTEAFF
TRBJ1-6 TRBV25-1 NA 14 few TGTGCCAGCAGTGAGAGCTCCTATAATTCACCCCTCCACTTT CASSESSYNSPLHF
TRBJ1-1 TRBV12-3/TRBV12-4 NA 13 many TGTGCCAGCAGTGTACAGGGTTACACTGAAGCTTTCTTT CASSVQGYTEAFF
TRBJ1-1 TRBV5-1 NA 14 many TGCGCCAGCAGCTTTGGGCAGGGAATGACTGAAGCTTTCTTT CASSFGQGMTEAFF
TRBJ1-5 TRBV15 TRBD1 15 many TGTGCCACCAGCAGAGATCAGGGGGCCGCTCAGCCCCAGCATTTT CATSRDQGAAQPQHF
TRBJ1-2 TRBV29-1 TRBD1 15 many TGCAGCGTTCTCTCTTCCGGGACAGCGCACTATGGCTACACCTTC CSVLSSGTAHYGYTF
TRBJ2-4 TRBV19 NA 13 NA TGTGCCAGTAGTATAGGGGGGGCAGACATTCAGTACTTC CASSIGGADIQYF
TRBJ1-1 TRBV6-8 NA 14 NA TGTGCCAGACAGTCCGACCGATCGTGGACTGAAGCTTTCTTT CARQSDRSWTEAFF
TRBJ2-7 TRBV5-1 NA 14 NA TGCGCCAGCAGCTGGGGGGCTCAGGCCAACGAGCAGTACTTC CASSWGAQANEQYF
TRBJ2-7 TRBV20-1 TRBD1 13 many TGCAGTGCTAGTACAGGGGTAGAATACGAGCAGTACTTC CSASTGVEYEQYF
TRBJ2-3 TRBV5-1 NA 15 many TGCGCCAGCAGCTTGGAAGGAGGGGACACAGATACGCAGTATTTT CASSLEGGDTDTQYF
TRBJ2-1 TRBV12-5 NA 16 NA TGTGCTAGTGGTTTGGTAGGCACATGGGAAGGGGATGAGCAGTTCTTC CASGLVGTWEGDEQFF
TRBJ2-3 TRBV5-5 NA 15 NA TGTGCCAGCAGCACCCTCGGGACCAGCACAGATACGCAGTATTTT CASSTLGTSTDTQYF
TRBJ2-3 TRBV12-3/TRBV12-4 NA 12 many TGTGCCAGCGCCTGGGTAGCTGATACGCAGTATTTT CASAWVADTQYF
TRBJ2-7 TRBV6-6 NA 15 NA TGTGCCAGCAGTTACTCGAATCTCGAGGGGGGAGAGCAGTACTTC CASSYSNLEGGEQYF
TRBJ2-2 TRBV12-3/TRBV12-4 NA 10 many TGTGCCAGCAGGGCCGGGGAGCTGTTTTTT CASRAGELFF
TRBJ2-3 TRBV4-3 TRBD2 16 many TGCGCCAGCAGCCAAGAGTCAGCGGGGGCCACAGATACGCAGTATTTT CASSQESAGATDTQYF
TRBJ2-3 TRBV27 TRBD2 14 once TGTGCCAGCAGGTTTGCGGGAGACACAGATACGCAGTATTTT CASRFAGDTDTQYF
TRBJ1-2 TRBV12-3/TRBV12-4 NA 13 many TGTGCCAGCAGTTTAGGGGGAGGGGAAGGCTACACCTTC CASSLGGGEGYTF
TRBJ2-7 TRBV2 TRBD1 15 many TGTGCCAGCAGTTTCGGACAGGGGCGCGGGTACGAGCAGTACTTC CASSFGQGRGYEQYF
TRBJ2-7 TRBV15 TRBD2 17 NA TGTGCCACCAGCAGCGAAGTTACTAGCGGGAGTCCCTACGAGCAGTACTTC CATSSEVTSGSPYEQYF
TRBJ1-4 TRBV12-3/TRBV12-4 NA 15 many TGTGCCAGCAGTTCCCCGGGAGAAACTAATGAAAAACTGTTTTTT CASSSPGETNEKLFF
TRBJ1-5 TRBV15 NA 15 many TGTGCCACCAGCAGAGATAGGGGAAAGTTTCAGCCCCAGCATTTT CATSRDRGKFQPQHF
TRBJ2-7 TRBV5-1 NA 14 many TGCGCCAGCAGCTTAGGACAAAACTCCTACGAGCAGTACTTC CASSLGQNSYEQYF
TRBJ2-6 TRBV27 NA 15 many TGTGCCAGCACCGATCCATCGTCCCCCTTCGGCGTCCTGACTTTC CASTDPSSPFGVLTF
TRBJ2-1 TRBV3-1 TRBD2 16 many TGTGCCAGCAGCCAAATCGCGGGGGGCCTGACCGATGAGCAGTTCTTC CASSQIAGGLTDEQFF
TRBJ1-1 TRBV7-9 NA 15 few TGTGCCGGGGGGGATATAGCGGTGATGAACACTGAAGCTTTCTTT CAGGDIAVMNTEAFF
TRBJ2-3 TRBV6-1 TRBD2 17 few TGTGCCAGCAGCCTCTTTGGACTAGCGGGTTCTTCAGATACGCAGTATTTT CASSLFGLAGSSDTQYF
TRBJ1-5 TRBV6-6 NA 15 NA TGTGCCAGCAGTTACCTGGAAGGGAGCAATCAGCCCCAGCATTTT CASSYLEGSNQPQHF
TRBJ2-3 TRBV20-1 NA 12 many TGCAGTGCTAGCGGGAGCACAGATACGCAGTATTTT CSASGSTDTQYF
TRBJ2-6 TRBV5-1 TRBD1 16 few TGCGCCAGCAGCTTGCCAGGGGGCACTGGGGCCAACGTCCTGACTTTC CASSLPGGTGANVLTF
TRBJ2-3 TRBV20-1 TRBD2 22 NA TGCAGTGCTAGAGGGGCCAGCTCGGGGACTAGCGGGAGATGGGACCGCCCAGATACGCAGTATTTT CSARGASSGTSGRWDRPDTQYF
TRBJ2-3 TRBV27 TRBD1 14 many TGTGCCAGCAGAAGGGGGCTGTACACAGATACGCAGTATTTT CASRRGLYTDTQYF
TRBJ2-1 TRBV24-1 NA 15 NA TGTGCCACCAGTGAGGGCGGGGGCGTCGGCAATGAGCAGTTCTTC CATSEGGGVGNEQFF
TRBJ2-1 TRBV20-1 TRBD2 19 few TGCAGTGCTAGCCCTCGCGGACTAGCGGGAGATCTGTTCTACAATGAGCAGTTCTTC CSASPRGLAGDLFYNEQFF
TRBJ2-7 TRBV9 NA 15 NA TGTGCCAGCACCTTAGGGCTGGACAGTCGCTACGAGCAGTACTTC CASTLGLDSRYEQYF
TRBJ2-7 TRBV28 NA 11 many TGTGCCAGCAGTCTGGGCCGCGAGCAGTACTTC CASSLGREQYF
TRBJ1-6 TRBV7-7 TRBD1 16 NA TGTGCCAGCAGGACAGGGATGAGATCCTATAATTCACCCCTCCACTTT CASRTGMRSYNSPLHF
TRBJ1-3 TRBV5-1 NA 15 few TGCGCCAGCAGCCGTGGACAGTCCTCTGGAAACACCATATATTTT CASSRGQSSGNTIYF
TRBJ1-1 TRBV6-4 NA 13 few TGTGCCAGCAGCGGGGACCTGGGGACTGAAGCTTTCTTT CASSGDLGTEAFF
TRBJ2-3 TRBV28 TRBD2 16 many TGTGCCAGCAGCCCCCACAAGCGGGAGGGCGTAGATACGCAGTATTTT CASSPHKREGVDTQYF
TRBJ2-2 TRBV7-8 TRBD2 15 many TGTGCCAGCAGCTTAGAGGGGACTAGTGTAGGGGAGCTGTTTTTT CASSLEGTSVGELFF
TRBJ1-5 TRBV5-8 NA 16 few TGTGCCAGCACCAATGCGGGGCCAGGAGGCAATCAGCCCCAGCATTTT CASTNAGPGGNQPQHF
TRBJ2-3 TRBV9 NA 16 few TGTGCCAGCAGCGCCGGGCCTTCAGGCGGCACAGATACGCAGTATTTT CASSAGPSGGTDTQYF
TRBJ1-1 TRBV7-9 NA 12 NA TGTGCCAGCAGCTTGTGGGTCGGAGAAGCTTTCTTT CASSLWVGEAFF